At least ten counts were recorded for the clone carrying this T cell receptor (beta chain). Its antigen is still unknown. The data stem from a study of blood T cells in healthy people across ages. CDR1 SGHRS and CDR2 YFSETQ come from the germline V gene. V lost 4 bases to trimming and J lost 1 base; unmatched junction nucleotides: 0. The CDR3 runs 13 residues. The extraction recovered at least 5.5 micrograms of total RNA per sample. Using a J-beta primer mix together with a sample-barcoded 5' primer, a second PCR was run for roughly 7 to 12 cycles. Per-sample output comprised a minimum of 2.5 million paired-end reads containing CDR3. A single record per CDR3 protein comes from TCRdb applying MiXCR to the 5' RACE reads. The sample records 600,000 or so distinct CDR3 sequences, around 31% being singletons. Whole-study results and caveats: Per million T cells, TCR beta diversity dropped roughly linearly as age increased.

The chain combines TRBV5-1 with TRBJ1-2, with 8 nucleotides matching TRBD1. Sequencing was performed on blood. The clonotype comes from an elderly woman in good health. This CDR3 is CASSDRGNYGYTF. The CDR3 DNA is TGCGCCAGCAGCGACAGGGGTAACTATGGCTACACCTTC.